One sample yielded the 25 T cell receptor beta chains listed below, sequenced in a study of T cell responses to AZD1222 COVID-19 vaccine. The repertoire was sequenced with immunoSEQ multiplex PCR; TCRdb's copy has only in-frame clones and lacks some. This repertoire shows about 140,000 clones, 85% to 90% found once; its top ten account for about 3%. This specimen consisted of peripheral blood, obtained 28 days after the second AZD1222 dose. All receptors derive from an adult who received the AZD1222 COVID-19 vaccine.

CDR3: CASRRTSGNIFGVDTQYF. The CDR3 DNA reads TGTGCCAGCAGAAGGACTAGCGGGAACATCTTTGGGGTAGATACGCAGTATTTT. The chain has TRBV7-2 and TRBJ2-3; the match to TRBD2 covers 12 bases. Trimming removed 6 bases from V and 5 bases from J; junction bases left unmatched: 15. Germline V lookup: CDR1 SGHTA, CDR2 FQGNSA. This CDR3 comprises 18 residues.

The V and J genes are TRBV19 and TRBJ1-5, with 7 bases fitting TRBD1. Per germline, CDR1 LNHDA and CDR2 SQIVND (reference sequence). The CDR3 covers 13 residues. V lost 10 bases to trimming and J lost 6 bases; unmatched junction nucleotides: 9. This chain's CDR3 is CATQDRITQPQHF. The CDR3 DNA sequence: TGTGCCACTCAGGACAGGATCACTCAGCCCCAGCATTTT. Full variable domain (remainder filled in from reference TRBV19 and TRBJ1-5): DGGITQSPKYLFRKEGQNVTLSCEQNLNHDAMYWYRQDPGQGLRLIYYSQIVNDFQKGDIAEGYSVSREKKESFPLTVTSAQKNPTAFYLCATQDRITQPQHFGDGTRLSIL.

Only one count was recorded for this clone. The chain has TRBV29-1 and TRBJ1-2; D is ambiguous. Germline CDR1 reads SQVTM; CDR2 reads ANQGSEA. This CDR3 is built from 12 residues. V was trimmed by 3 bases and J by 8 bases, leaving 13 bases between them. CDR3 DNA sequence: TGCAGCGTTGAGCGAGGATCCGGGGGCTACACCTTC. Translating it yields CSVERGSGGYTF.

The CDR3 DNA reads TGTGCCACCAGTGATACACAGGGGGAAAGCAATCAGCCCCAGCATTTT. Translated, it gives CATSDTQGESNQPQHF. The chain recombines TRBV24-1 with TRBJ1-5; 8 bases align to TRBD1. CDR1 KGHDR and CDR2 SFDVKD come from the germline V gene. The junction had 4 bases not matched to a gene; V was cut back by 3 bases and J by 1 base. The CDR3 extends over 16 amino acids.

V is TRBV4-2 and J is TRBJ2-2; the match to TRBD2 covers 9 bases. This CDR3 spans 19 amino acids. V lost 2 bases to trimming and J lost 0 bases; unmatched junction nucleotides: 10. Germline values: CDR1 LGHNA, CDR2 YNFKEQ. CDR3 loop: CASSQSLAGLTANTGELFF. The CDR3 bases are TGTGCCAGCAGCCAATCGCTAGCGGGGTTGACCGCGAACACCGGGGAGCTGTTTTTT.

The chain joins TRBV14 to TRBJ1-3, with D unclear. Trimming pared 4 bases from V and 3 bases from J, leaving 10 bases between. CDR1 SGHDN and CDR2 FVKESK come from the germline V gene. This CDR3 is built from 14 residues. In DNA, the CDR3 is TGTGCCAGCAGCCGGGAACGGATTGGAAACACCATATATTTT. Translated: CASSRERIGNTIYF.

The rearrangement links TRBV28 to TRBJ2-1; 7 nucleotides align to TRBD2. V lost 5 bases, J lost 2 bases, and 9 bases stayed unmatched. This CDR3 has 16 residues. CDR1 and CDR2 (germline): MDHEN, SYDVKM. The CDR3 bases are TGTGCCAGCAGTCCCCCCCCGGGACTACCCTACAATGAGCAGTTCTTC. Its protein is CASSPPPGLPYNEQFF.

The gene calls are TRBV5-1 and TRBJ2-5; 7 bases are shared with TRBD1. Germline V lookup: CDR1 SGHRS, CDR2 YFSETQ. The CDR3 is 14 residues long. The J segment lost 2 bases and the V segment lost 4 bases, leaving 5 bases of the junction unmatched. The CDR3 sequence: CASSEGQQQETQYF. CDR3 in DNA: TGCGCCAGCAGCGAGGGACAGCAACAAGAGACCCAGTACTTC.

In nucleotides, the CDR3 is TGCGCCAGCAGAAAGGACACGGCGAACACCGGGGAGCTGTTTTTT. Amino acid sequence: CASRKDTANTGELFF. J is TRBJ2-2 and V is TRBV5-1, with D maybe TRBD1 (5 bases). The CDR3 runs 15 residues. The germline V and J ends were trimmed by 5 bases and 0 bases, with 11 bases remaining between them. Per the germline V gene, CDR1 is SGHRS and CDR2 is YFSETQ.

This sequence joins TRBV12-5 and TRBJ1-1; TRBD1 matches at 8 bases. Germline assignment: CDR1 LGHNT and CDR2 FRNRAP. J lost 2 bases, V lost 5 bases, and 4 bases had no gene match. The CDR3 covers 14 residues. CDR3 coding DNA: TGTGCTAGTGGTCCCGGACAGGGTAACACTGAAGCTTTCTTT. This encodes CASGPGQGNTEAFF.

The V and J genes are TRBV2 and TRBJ2-6; possibly TRBD1 for D (6 bases). CDR3 length: 15 residues. Germline assignment: CDR1 SNHLY and CDR2 FYNNEI. Trimming took 6 bases from V and 4 from J, leaving 13 bases between them. The CDR3 DNA is TGTGCCAGCAGCCAAGGACAGAGCGGGGCCAACGTCCTGACTTTC. This encodes CASSQGQSGANVLTF.

The rearrangement links TRBV3-1 (or the pseudogene TRBV3-2) to TRBJ1-1, with D uncertain. This CDR3 region has 13 residues. V was clipped by 2 bases and J by 1 base, with 5 bases between them. CDR1 and CDR2 (germline): LGHDT, YNNKEL (reference sequence). This chain's CDR3 is CASSQFWNTEAFF. The CDR3, as DNA: TGTGCCAGCAGCCAATTTTGGAACACTGAAGCTTTCTTT.

This chain links TRBV5-4 with TRBJ2-7; 9 bases are a match to TRBD1. This CDR3 has 14 residues. V lost 2 bases to trimming and J lost 6 bases; unmatched junction nucleotides: 6. Germline CDR1 reads SGHNT; CDR2 reads YYREEE (reference sequence). The CDR3 DNA sequence: TGTGCCAGCAGCTTAGAACAGGGGGCTTTCGAGCAGTACTTC. It specifies CASSLEQGAFEQYF.

The chain is built from TRBV28 and TRBJ2-3, with TRBD1 as a possible D gene (6 bases). Looked up from germline, CDR1 is MDHEN and CDR2 is SYDVKM. V dropped 5 bases and J dropped 4 bases, with 19 bases sitting between them. This CDR3 comprises 16 residues. CDR3 DNA sequence: TGTGCCAGCAGTCCCCAAACAGGGTCGGGTGCAGATACGCAGTATTTT. Translating gives CASSPQTGSGADTQYF.

This CDR3 reads CASSQAGQVGNEQFF. The DNA for the CDR3 is TGCGCCAGCAGCCAAGCCGGACAGGTGGGGAATGAGCAGTTCTTC. V gene TRBV4-1 combines with J gene TRBJ2-1; 7 nucleotides agree with TRBD1. Germline V lookup: CDR1 MGHRA, CDR2 YSYEKL. This CDR3 contains 15 residues. V lost 1 base, J lost 7 bases, and 7 bases stayed unmatched.

The chain links TRBV28 to TRBJ1-1; TRBD1 is a possible D gene (5 bases). In germline, CDR1 is MDHEN, CDR2 SYDVKM. Trimming cost V 5 bases and J 7 bases, with 20 bases left between them. The CDR3 consists of 15 residues. The CDR3 DNA sequence: TGTGCCAGCAGTATTCCCGGGGGGAGGTCGGGTGAAGCTTTCTTT. Protein sequence: CASSIPGGRSGEAFF.

The CDR3 here is CASSLVDTEAFF. The CDR3 bases are TGCGCCAGCAGCTTGGTAGACACTGAAGCTTTCTTT. This chain uses TRBV5-1 with TRBJ1-1; the D is unclear. Looked up from germline, CDR1 is SGHRS and CDR2 is YFSETQ. The ends were cut back, 0 bases at V and 3 bases at J, with 3 bases in the middle. This CDR3 region has 12 residues. The full variable domain, in which reference TRBV5-1 and TRBJ1-1 provide the parts outside the CDR3, is KAGVTQTPRYLIKTRGQQVTLSCSPISGHRSVSWYQQTPGQGLQFLFEYFSETQRNKGNFPGRFSGRQFSNSRSEMNVSTLELGDSALYLCASSLVDTEAFFGQGTRLTVV.

The CDR3 is CAWADYRNSPLHF. DNA of the CDR3: TGTGCCTGGGCGGACTATCGTAATTCACCCCTCCACTTT. The chain links TRBV30 to TRBJ1-6; D gene unclear. The V end was cut by 5 bases, the J end by 6 bases, with 11 bases between. CDR1 is GTSNPN and CDR2 is SVGIG in the germline V gene (reference sequence). The CDR3 extends over 13 amino acids.

The chain links TRBV28 to TRBJ1-1; no clear D. V was trimmed by 5 bases and J by 2 bases, leaving 12 bases between them. The CDR3 runs 14 residues. Per germline, CDR1 MDHEN and CDR2 SYDVKM. This CDR3 reads CASSPQTVNTEAFF. The DNA for the CDR3 is TGTGCCAGCAGTCCCCAGACGGTCAACACTGAAGCTTTCTTT. The full variable domain, with the rest looked up from reference TRBV28 and TRBJ1-1, is DVKVTQSSRYLVKRTGEKVFLECVQDMDHENMFWYRQDPGLGLRLIYFSYDVKMKEKGDIPEGYSVSREKKERFSLILESASTNQTSMYLCASSPQTVNTEAFFGQGTRLTVV.

The chain joins TRBV7-6 to TRBJ1-6; 7 bases map to TRBD1. After removal of 5 bases from V and 10 bases from J, the junction contained 11 bases not matched to a gene. Germline CDR1 is SGHVS and CDR2 is FNYEAQ. The CDR3 covers 15 residues. CDR3 residues: CASSPKDRPKSPLHF. In DNA, the CDR3 is TGTGCCAGCAGCCCGAAGGACAGGCCCAAGTCACCCCTCCACTTT.

This chain uses TRBV7-9 with TRBJ2-2; D gene ambiguous. The CDR3 extends over 15 amino acids. V was shortened by 3 bases and J by 6 bases, with 14 bases between the two germline ends. Germline values: CDR1 SEHNR, CDR2 FQNEAQ (reference sequence). CDR3 protein: CASSFMYDEAGELFF. Here the CDR3 DNA reads TGTGCCAGCAGCTTTATGTATGACGAAGCCGGGGAGCTGTTTTTT. Variable domain in full (rest from reference TRBV7-9 and TRBJ2-2): DTGVSQNPRHKITKRGQNVTFRCDPISEHNRLYWYRQTLGQGPEFLTYFQNEAQLEKSRLLSDRFSAERPKGSFSTLEIQRTEQGDSAMYLCASSFMYDEAGELFFGEGSRLTVL.

V usage is TRBV28 and J usage is TRBJ2-5; D may correspond to TRBD1 or TRBD2 (6 bases each). Germline V lookup: CDR1 MDHEN, CDR2 SYDVKM. This CDR3 has 12 residues. Trimming removed 10 bases from V and 4 bases from J, with 13 bases in between. In nucleotides, the CDR3 is TGTGCCACCAGAGGGGGGCGAGAGACCCAGTACTTC. Amino acids: CATRGGRETQYF.

The DNA of the CDR3 is TGTGCCAGCAGCTTCGGTAGCGGGGGGTTGACAGATACGCAGTATTTT. Protein sequence: CASSFGSGGLTDTQYF. V usage is TRBV11-2 and J usage is TRBJ2-3, with 10 bases that match TRBD2. J lost 3 bases, V lost 3 bases, and 6 bases had no gene match. From germline, CDR1 is SGHAT and CDR2 FQNNGV. The CDR3 has 16 residues.

This chain uses TRBV19 with TRBJ1-5; D remains unclear. This CDR3 region has 13 residues. Deletions cut 5 bases from V and 6 bases from J, with 11 bases between. CDR1 and CDR2 (germline): LNHDA, SQIVND (reference sequence). The CDR3 DNA sequence: TGTGCCAGTAGTGTAGGGTTGACTCAGCCCCAGCATTTT. Amino acid sequence: CASSVGLTQPQHF.

The rearrangement joins TRBV29-1 to TRBJ2-5; D is undetermined. In germline, CDR1 is SQVTM, CDR2 ANQGSEA. V was cut by 3 bases and J by 3 bases, with 5 bases left in between. This CDR3 contains 11 residues. This CDR3 reads CSVDSKETQYF. CDR3 DNA sequence: TGCAGCGTTGACAGCAAAGAGACCCAGTACTTC.